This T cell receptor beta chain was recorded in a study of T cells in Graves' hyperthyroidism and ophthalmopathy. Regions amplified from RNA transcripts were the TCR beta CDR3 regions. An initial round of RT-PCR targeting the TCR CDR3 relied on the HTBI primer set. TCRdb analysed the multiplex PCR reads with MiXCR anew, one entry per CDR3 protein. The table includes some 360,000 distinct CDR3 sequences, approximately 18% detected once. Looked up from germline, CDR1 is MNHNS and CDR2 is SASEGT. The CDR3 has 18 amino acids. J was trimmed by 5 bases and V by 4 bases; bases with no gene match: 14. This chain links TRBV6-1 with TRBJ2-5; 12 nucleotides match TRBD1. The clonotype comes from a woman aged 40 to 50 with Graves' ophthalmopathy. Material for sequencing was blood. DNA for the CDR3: TGTGCCAGCAGTGTCCGGGCGAGGGGACAGGGGGCACGGGAGACCCAGTACTTC. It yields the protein CASSVRARGQGARETQYF.